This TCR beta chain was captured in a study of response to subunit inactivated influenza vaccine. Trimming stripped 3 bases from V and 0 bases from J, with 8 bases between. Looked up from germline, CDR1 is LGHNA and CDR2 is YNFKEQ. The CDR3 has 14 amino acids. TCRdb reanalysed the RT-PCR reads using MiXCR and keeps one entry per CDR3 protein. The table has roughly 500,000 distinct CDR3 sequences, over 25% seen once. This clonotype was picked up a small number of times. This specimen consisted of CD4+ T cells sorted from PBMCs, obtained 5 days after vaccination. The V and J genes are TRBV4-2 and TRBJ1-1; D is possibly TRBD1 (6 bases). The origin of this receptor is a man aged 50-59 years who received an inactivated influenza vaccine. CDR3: CASSQGDMNTEAFF. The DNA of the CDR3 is TGTGCCAGCAGCCAGGGGGACATGAACACTGAAGCTTTCTTT.